The following is a T cell receptor beta chain sequence with its context. Its antigen is unknown. The sample belongs to a study of cytomegalovirus exposure and HLA in healthy donors. Germline-derived CDR1 and CDR2 are MDHEN and SYDVKM. The V end was cut by 6 bases, the J end by 3 bases, with 14 bases between. The CDR3 is 14 residues long. Study results and limitations: The majority of CMV-associated TCR beta chains were reported as apparently HLA-restricted in a later analysis.

The PCR employed 60 Vbeta primers together with 13 Jbeta primers. Clones were sequenced by immunoSEQ multiplex PCR, and TCRdb holds only the in-frame ones, with some missing. The data contain approximately 150,000 clones, 64% of them singletons. This TCR was recovered from a woman in her twenties or thirties in good health and CMV-seropositive. Sequencing was carried out using PBMCs. This sequence joins TRBV28 and TRBJ1-2; tentatively, D is TRBD1 (6 bases). In DNA form, the CDR3 reads TGTGCCAGCAGCCCCTATAGACAGGACTATGGCTACACCTTC. As protein: CASSPYRQDYGYTF.